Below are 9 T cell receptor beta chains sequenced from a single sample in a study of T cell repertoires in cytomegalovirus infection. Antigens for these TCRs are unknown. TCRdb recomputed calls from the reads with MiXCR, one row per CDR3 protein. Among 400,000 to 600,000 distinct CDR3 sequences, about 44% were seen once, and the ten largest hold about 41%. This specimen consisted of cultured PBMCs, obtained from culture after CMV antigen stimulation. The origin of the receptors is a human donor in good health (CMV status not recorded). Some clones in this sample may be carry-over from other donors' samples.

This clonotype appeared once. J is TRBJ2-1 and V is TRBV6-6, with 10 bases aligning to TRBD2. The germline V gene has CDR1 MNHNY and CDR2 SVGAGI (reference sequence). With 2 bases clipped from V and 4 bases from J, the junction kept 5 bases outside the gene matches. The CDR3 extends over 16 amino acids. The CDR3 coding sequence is TGTGCCAGCAGTTACAGGGCTAGCGGGGGATACAATGAGCAGTTCTTC. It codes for CASSYRASGGYNEQFF.

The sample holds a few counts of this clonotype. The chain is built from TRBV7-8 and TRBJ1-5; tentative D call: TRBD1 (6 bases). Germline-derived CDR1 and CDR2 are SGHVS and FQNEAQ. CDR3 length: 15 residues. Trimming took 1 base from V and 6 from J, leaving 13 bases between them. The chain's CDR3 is CASSLGGAGSQPQHF. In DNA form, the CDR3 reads TGTGCCAGCAGCTTAGGGGGGGCGGGAAGTCAGCCCCAGCATTTT.

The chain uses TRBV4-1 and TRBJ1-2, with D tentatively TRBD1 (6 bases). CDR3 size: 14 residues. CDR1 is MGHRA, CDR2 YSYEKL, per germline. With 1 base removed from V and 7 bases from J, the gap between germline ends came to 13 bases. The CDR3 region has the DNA TGCGCCAGCAGCCAAGTGAACAGGGTGGGTGGCTACACCTTC. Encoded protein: CASSQVNRVGGYTF.

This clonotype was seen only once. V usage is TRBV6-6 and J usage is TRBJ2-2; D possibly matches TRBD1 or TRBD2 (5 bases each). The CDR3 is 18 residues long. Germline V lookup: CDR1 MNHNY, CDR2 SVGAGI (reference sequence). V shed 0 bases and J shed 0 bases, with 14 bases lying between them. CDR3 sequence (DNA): TGTGCCAGCAGTTACTCGATCTTAGGGGAGACGAACACCGGGGAGCTGTTTTTT. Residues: CASSYSILGETNTGELFF.

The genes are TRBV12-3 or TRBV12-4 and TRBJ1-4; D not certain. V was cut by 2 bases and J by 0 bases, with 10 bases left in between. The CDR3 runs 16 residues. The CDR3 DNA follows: TGTGCCAGCAGTTTACGAGGAGCTGCAACTAATGAAAAACTGTTTTTT. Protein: CASSLRGAATNEKLFF.

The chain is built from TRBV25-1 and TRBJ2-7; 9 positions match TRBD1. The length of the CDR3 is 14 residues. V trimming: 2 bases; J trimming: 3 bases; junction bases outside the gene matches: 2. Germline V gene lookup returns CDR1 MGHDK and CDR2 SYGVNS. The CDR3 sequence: CASSEQTGGYEQYF. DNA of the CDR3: TGTGCCAGCAGTGAACAGACAGGGGGCTACGAGCAGTACTTC.

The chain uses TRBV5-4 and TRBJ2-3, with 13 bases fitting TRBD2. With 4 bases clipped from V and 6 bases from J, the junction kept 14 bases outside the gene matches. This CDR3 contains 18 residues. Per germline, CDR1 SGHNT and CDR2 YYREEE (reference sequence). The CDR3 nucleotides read TGTGCCAGCAGCCCAGGACTAGCGGGGGCTACACTCCCTGATACGCAGTATTTT. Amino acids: CASSPGLAGATLPDTQYF.

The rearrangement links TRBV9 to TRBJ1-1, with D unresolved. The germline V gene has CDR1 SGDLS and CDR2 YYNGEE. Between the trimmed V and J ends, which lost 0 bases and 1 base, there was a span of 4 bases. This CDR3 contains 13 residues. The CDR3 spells CASSVGWNTEAFF. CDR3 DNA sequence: TGTGCCAGCAGCGTAGGTTGGAACACTGAAGCTTTCTTT.

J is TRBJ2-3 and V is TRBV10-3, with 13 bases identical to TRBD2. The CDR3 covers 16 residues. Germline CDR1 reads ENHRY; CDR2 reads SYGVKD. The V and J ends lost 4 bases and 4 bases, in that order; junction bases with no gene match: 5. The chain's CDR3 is CAISVGTSGTADTQYF. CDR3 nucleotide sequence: TGTGCCATCAGTGTTGGGACTAGCGGGACGGCAGATACGCAGTATTTT.